This T cell receptor (beta chain) appears in the sequencing data of a study of neurological immune-mediated disorders. Study-level points and caveats: Sharing of CDR3 amino acid sequences among expanded clones across subjects was absent, suggesting private repertoires in all groups.

For this clonotype: Its antigen remains unidentified. Sequence at one end of the junction differs from germline and may be a read error.

The CDR3 runs 16 residues. Per germline, CDR1 SGHTA and CDR2 FQGNSA. TCRdb reprocessed the 5' RACE reads via MiXCR and lists one record per CDR3 protein. The table lists 15,000 to 20,000 distinct CDR3 sequences, around 28% of them singletons. This TCR came from a man in his fifties or sixties with HTLV-1-associated myelopathy (HAM/TSP). The sample consisted of PBMCs. The rearrangement uses TRBV7-2 and TRBJ1-1; 8 nucleotides match TRBD1. In DNA form, the CDR3 reads TGTGCCAGCAGCTTTTGGACAGGGCGGGGGAACACTAAAGCTTTCTTT. This translates into CASSFWTGRGNTKAFF. The full variable domain, in which reference TRBV7-2 and TRBJ1-1 provide the parts outside the CDR3, is GAGVSQSPSNKVTEKGKDVELRCDPISGHTALYWYRQSLGQGLEFLIYFQGNSAPDKSGLPSDRFSAERTGGSVSTLTIQRTQQEDSAVYLCASSFWTGRGNTKAFFGQGTRLTVV.